These T cell receptor beta chains were read from a single sample in a study of blood T cells in healthy people across ages. MiXCR, applied by TCRdb to the 5' RACE reads, yields one record per CDR3 protein. The data contain approximately 800,000 distinct CDR3 sequences, 20% to 25% of them singletons. These data also formed part of another study, on T cells of mothers and their children.

Material: blood. These TCRs come from a boy under 18 in good health. The CDR3 runs from the conserved cysteine through the conserved F or W. Fields, in order: CDR3 DNA, CDR3 protein, clone size, V gene, J gene, D gene. The D gene is left open where the match is weak. Some rows have no size entry. The others give once, few or many, or a class for an expanded clone.

DNA: TGTGCCAGCAGGGGGAGAGGGGGAAACACTGAAGCTTTCTTT; CDR3: CASRGRGGNTEAFF; size: few; V: TRBV2; J: TRBJ1-1; D: NA
DNA: TGTGCCACCAGCAGAGATGTTTATAGCGATTCACCCCTCCACTTT; CDR3: CATSRDVYSDSPLHF; size: few; V: TRBV15; J: TRBJ1-6; D: NA
DNA: TGCGCCAGCAGCCAAGATCGGGAAGCGGGTAATTCACCCCTCCACTTT; CDR3: CASSQDREAGNSPLHF; size: few; V: TRBV4-3; J: TRBJ1-6; D: NA
DNA: TGTGCCAGCTCACCTACAACCTACTATGGCTACACCTTC; CDR3: CASSPTTYYGYTF; size: few; V: TRBV18; J: TRBJ1-2; D: NA
DNA: TGTGCCATCAGTGAACTCTTACTTTCGGGGGGCGGTAGCCAAGAGACCCAGTACTTC; CDR3: CAISELLLSGGGSQETQYF; size: few; V: TRBV10-3; J: TRBJ2-5; D: NA
DNA: TGCAGCGTTAGACAGGGGACCGAGCAGTACTTC; CDR3: CSVRQGTEQYF; size: few; V: TRBV29-1; J: TRBJ2-7; D: TRBD1
DNA: TGTGCCAGTAGTCTAGGACAGGAGCACTCTGCCTACAATGGGCAGTTCTTC; CDR3: CASSLGQEHSAYNGQFF; size: NA; V: TRBV19; J: TRBJ2-1; D: TRBD1
DNA: TGTGCCAGCAAGGTTGGGACGACCCAGTACTTC; CDR3: CASKVGTTQYF; size: few; V: TRBV12-3/TRBV12-4; J: TRBJ2-5; D: NA
DNA: TGTGCCACCAGCATAAATCCCGGGACAGAGTACGAGCAGTACTTC; CDR3: CATSINPGTEYEQYF; size: NA; V: TRBV15; J: TRBJ2-7; D: TRBD1
DNA: TGTGCCAGCTCTTCCGGGACTATCCAATCTAGCACAGATACGCAGTATTTT; CDR3: CASSSGTIQSSTDTQYF; size: NA; V: TRBV18; J: TRBJ2-3; D: TRBD2
DNA: TGCAGCGTTTTGCAGGGGGCGAACACTGAAGCTTTCTTT; CDR3: CSVLQGANTEAFF; size: NA; V: TRBV29-1; J: TRBJ1-1; D: TRBD1
DNA: TGTGCCAGCAGTTTCTCTGGGTCGGCAGGCTACGAGCAGTACTTC; CDR3: CASSFSGSAGYEQYF; size: NA; V: TRBV28; J: TRBJ2-7; D: NA
DNA: TGCGCCAGCAGTCATAGCGGGAGTCTCACCGCTGAGCAGTTCTTC; CDR3: CASSHSGSLTAEQFF; size: few; V: TRBV5-1; J: TRBJ2-1; D: TRBD2
DNA: TGTGCCAGCAGCCAAGTTCAGGTAAACAATGAGCAGTTCTTC; CDR3: CASSQVQVNNEQFF; size: NA; V: TRBV4-2; J: TRBJ2-1; D: NA
DNA: TGCAGTGCTAGCGGTCTGACGAACACCGGGGAGCTGTTTTTT; CDR3: CSASGLTNTGELFF; size: NA; V: TRBV20-1; J: TRBJ2-2; D: NA
DNA: TGTGCCAGCAGCGTAGAAGGACTAAGCTCTGGAAACACCATATATTTT; CDR3: CASSVEGLSSGNTIYF; size: NA; V: TRBV9; J: TRBJ1-3; D: NA
DNA: TGTGCCAGCAACCCCAGAGGGAGCCAAGAGACCCAGTACTTC; CDR3: CASNPRGSQETQYF; size: NA; V: TRBV9; J: TRBJ2-5; D: NA
DNA: TGTGCCAGCAGCACAGGGTTTGAGACCCAGTACTTC; CDR3: CASSTGFETQYF; size: few; V: TRBV7-6; J: TRBJ2-5; D: NA
DNA: TGTGCCAGCAGTGCAGGGCCAGGGACCCAGTACTTC; CDR3: CASSAGPGTQYF; size: NA; V: TRBV12-3/TRBV12-4; J: TRBJ2-5; D: NA
DNA: TGTGCCAGCTCACCACCGGCGGCGGGAGGCAATGAGCAGTTCTTC; CDR3: CASSPPAAGGNEQFF; size: few; V: TRBV18; J: TRBJ2-1; D: TRBD2
DNA: TGCAGTGCGAGGACAGGGATAGGACGAGAGACCCAGTACTTC; CDR3: CSARTGIGRETQYF; size: NA; V: TRBV20-1; J: TRBJ2-5; D: TRBD1
DNA: TGCGCCAGCAGCTTGACAGGTGCAGACTACGAGCAGTACTTC; CDR3: CASSLTGADYEQYF; size: few; V: TRBV5-1; J: TRBJ2-7; D: NA
DNA: TGTGCCAGCAGCCAAACAATGTCGGGGAGCTCCTACGAGCAGTACTTC; CDR3: CASSQTMSGSSYEQYF; size: NA; V: TRBV3-1; J: TRBJ2-7; D: NA
DNA: TGTGCCAGCAGTTACGCTGGGACAGGGAGGAATGAGCAGTTCTTC; CDR3: CASSYAGTGRNEQFF; size: NA; V: TRBV6-6; J: TRBJ2-1; D: TRBD1
DNA: TGTGCCAGCAGCCGGGGACTGTACGAGCAGTACTTC; CDR3: CASSRGLYEQYF; size: many; V: TRBV7-9; J: TRBJ2-7; D: NA
DNA: TGTGCCAGCAGTTTATCAAACGGACGCCAAAAAGAGGCCCAGTACTTC; CDR3: CASSLSNGRQKEAQYF; size: NA; V: TRBV12-3/TRBV12-4; J: TRBJ2-5; D: NA
DNA: TGTGCCAGCAGCTTAACGAAGTCCCGGGACAGGGTACGCCACTATGGCTACACCTTC; CDR3: CASSLTKSRDRVRHYGYTF; size: few; V: TRBV7-3; J: TRBJ1-2; D: TRBD1
DNA: TGTGCCAGCAGCCCACTGTCCCAGGTAGGCTACAATGAGCAGTTCTTC; CDR3: CASSPLSQVGYNEQFF; size: few; V: TRBV7-9; J: TRBJ2-1; D: NA
DNA: TGTGCCAGCAGCTTAGATCGAGTGGGGGGCGGGGAGACCCAGTACTTC; CDR3: CASSLDRVGGGETQYF; size: few; V: TRBV7-2; J: TRBJ2-5; D: NA
DNA: TGCGCCAGCAGTAGAGCGGGGGAGACAGATACGCAGTATTTT; CDR3: CASSRAGETDTQYF; size: NA; V: TRBV10-2; J: TRBJ2-3; D: TRBD2
DNA: TGTGCCAGCAGTTTAAGGCGGGGACCTTACAATGAGCAGTTCTTC; CDR3: CASSLRRGPYNEQFF; size: few; V: TRBV28; J: TRBJ2-1; D: NA
DNA: TGTGCCAGCAGCTCGCTTGACAGATTTAACTATGGCTACACCTTC; CDR3: CASSSLDRFNYGYTF; size: NA; V: TRBV3-1; J: TRBJ1-2; D: NA
DNA: TGTGCCAGCAGCCTGATTCGGACTAGCGGGAGAGGGTACCAAGAGACCCAGTACTTC; CDR3: CASSLIRTSGRGYQETQYF; size: NA; V: TRBV28; J: TRBJ2-5; D: TRBD2
DNA: TGTGCCAGCAGTCCCACGACAGGGAGAATCCAAGAGACCCAGTACTTC; CDR3: CASSPTTGRIQETQYF; size: NA; V: TRBV27; J: TRBJ2-5; D: TRBD1